This TCR beta chain was recovered during a study of blood T cell repertoires in COVID-19. The data were produced by immunoSEQ multiplex PCR, yet TCRdb's version contains in-frame clones alone and is incomplete. The top ten hold 7% to 7.5% of the sample, which has fewer than 250,000 clones, about nine tenths seen once. Sample: PBMCs or T cells enriched from blood (not recorded which). The sequence derives from a man aged 25 to 40 in a cohort exposed to, infected with or recovered from COVID-19 (not recorded which).

The CDR3 DNA is TGTGCCAGCCCTCCCCCAGGACTAGCGGGAGGGCCGGGCAATGAGCAGTTCTTC. This codes for CASPPPGLAGGPGNEQFF. The rearrangement joins TRBV28 to TRBJ2-1; 15 nucleotides match TRBD2. Germline-derived CDR1 and CDR2 are MDHEN and SYDVKM. The J segment lost 6 bases and the V segment lost 8 bases, leaving 14 bases of the junction unmatched. This CDR3 is 18 amino acids long.